This TCR beta chain is drawn from a study of metastatic and nonmetastatic thyroid tumors. Study-level findings and limits: A significant increase in TCR beta diversity was reportedly seen in malignant thyroid tumors relative to benign nodules, in blood and tumor.

This clone was recorded at least ten times. Antigen unknown. No patient had received any treatment before thyroid surgery. TCRdb reanalyzed the PCR reads via MiXCR. The data show fewer than 25,000 clones, about a quarter seen once. This TCR came from a male donor with papillary thyroid cancer or a benign thyroid nodule (not recorded which). Some clones in this sample may be carry-over from other donors' samples. The sample taken for sequencing was blood.

CDR3 in DNA: TGTGCCAGTAGTATACTACAGGGGAACACTGAAGCTTTCTTT. Translation gives CASSILQGNTEAFF. V usage is TRBV19 and J usage is TRBJ1-1; a possible D gene is TRBD1 (6 bases). The germline gives CDR1 LNHDA, CDR2 SQIVND (reference sequence). There are 14 residues in the CDR3. The V end was cut by 2 bases, the J end by 1 base, with 8 bases between. Supplemented by reference TRBV19 and TRBJ1-1, the full variable domain reads DGGITQSPKYLFRKEGQNVTLSCEQNLNHDAMYWYRQDPGQGLRLIYYSQIVNDFQKGDIAEGYSVSREKKESFPLTVTSAQKNPTAFYLCASSILQGNTEAFFGQGTRLTVV.